This entry is about one T cell receptor beta chain. Its specificity is unknown. The data were obtained in a study of T-cell memory formation after mild COVID-19. It was 5'RACE with constant-segment primers that produced the TCR alpha and TCR beta cDNA libraries, which carried sample barcodes and UMIs. TCRdb used MiXCR to reprocess the 5' RACE reads, holding one entry per CDR3 protein. Of under 250,000 distinct CDR3 sequences detected, less than 20% appear once; the ten largest clones hold around 2.2%. V was clipped by 4 bases and J by 6 bases, with 8 bases between them. Germline assignment: CDR1 SGHRS and CDR2 YFSETQ. This CDR3 has 12 amino acids. General observations from the study: A balance of CD4 and CD8 characterized clones contracting day 15 to 85, whereas later expanders leaned CD4+. Chiefly within CM and EM were the contracting CD4+ clones; CD8+ ones were within EMRA.

The sample comprised PBMCs or a T cell subset sorted from them (not recorded which). The V gene is TRBV5-1, the J gene TRBJ2-1; D ambiguous. The TCR originated in an adult woman who had mild COVID-19 (a few samples of this study predate the infection). Cell type and time point are not known. The CDR3: CASSQLGNEQFF. The CDR3 DNA follows: TGCGCCAGCAGCCAGTTGGGCAATGAGCAGTTCTTC.